Described below is a single T cell receptor beta chain sequence and its context. Generated by immunoSEQ multiplex PCR, the TCRdb table keeps only in-frame clones and is missing some. The repertoire holds around 110,000 clones, with about 93% as singletons. This sample was included in a study of control samples from healthy donors and cancer patients. V lost 0 bases to trimming and J lost 1 base, with 8 bases between them. Germline V gene lookup returns CDR1 SGHKS and CDR2 YYEKEE (reference sequence). The CDR3 loop spans 15 amino acids. The sequenced material came from blood. The chain employs TRBV5-5 and TRBJ2-1, with TRBD1 as a possible D gene (6 bases). The TCR originated in a man aged 25-45 years in good health. The CDR3 spells CASSLVQGSYNEQFF. As DNA, the CDR3 is TGTGCCAGCAGCTTGGTTCAGGGGTCCTACAATGAGCAGTTCTTC.